What follows are 21 T cell receptor beta chains derived from one specimen sequenced in a study of shared clonotypes between healthy human individuals. The protocol was immunoSEQ multiplex PCR, while the TCRdb copy is restricted to in-frame clones and leaves out a portion. The sample consists of about 1.9 million clones, around 93% of them appearing once. The naive CD8 fraction comprised CD45RO-negative cells positively selected for CCR7 and excluded terminally differentiated effector memory CD45RA+ cells. Sequenced material: naive CD8+ T cells from PBMCs. Receptor source: a man aged 18 to 29 in good health. Some clones in this sample may be carry-over from other donors' samples.

The chain uses TRBV7-3 and TRBJ2-1; 14 nucleotides agree with TRBD2. This CDR3 contains 19 residues. Germline V gene sequence: CDR1 SGHTA, CDR2 FQGTGA. Trimming at V came to 0 bases and at J to 6 bases, leaving 10 bases not matched to a gene. CDR3 in DNA: TGTGCCAGCAGCTTAACGGCGACTAGCGGGAGGGGGCCGACCAATGAGCAGTTCTTC. Its protein is CASSLTATSGRGPTNEQFF.

The rearrangement uses TRBV28 and TRBJ2-1; 8 bases are a match to TRBD2. The V gene's germline CDR1 is MDHEN and CDR2 SYDVKM. Trimming removed 7 bases from V and 10 bases from J; junction bases left unmatched: 6. This CDR3 spans 12 amino acids. Written as DNA, the CDR3 is TGTGCCAGCACCTTAGCGGGACCCGAGCAGTTCTTC. Translated: CASTLAGPEQFF.

This chain links TRBV6-1 with TRBJ1-5; a possible D gene is TRBD1 (6 bases). The germline V and J ends were trimmed by 6 bases and 4 bases, with 13 bases remaining between them. The CDR3 extends over 14 amino acids. Germline lookup yields CDR1 MNHNS and CDR2 SASEGT. The CDR3 reads CASRGTGTNQPQHF. Here the CDR3 DNA reads TGTGCCAGCAGAGGAACAGGGACGAATCAGCCCCAGCATTTT.

The chain is built from TRBV29-1 and TRBJ2-5; perhaps TRBD2 as D (6 bases). This CDR3 spans 15 amino acids. Germline assignment: CDR1 SQVTM and CDR2 ANQGSEA. The V end was cut by 1 base, the J end by 1 base, with 13 bases between. The CDR3 DNA reads as TGCAGCGTTGAAGGACTAGACGGACGCCAAGAGACCCAGTACTTC. This translates into CSVEGLDGRQETQYF.

The V gene is TRBV7-6, the J gene TRBJ2-7; D remains ambiguous. The CDR3 is 12 amino acids. V was clipped by 2 bases and J by 7 bases, with 9 bases between them. CDR1 SGHVS and CDR2 FNYEAQ come from the germline V gene. Written as DNA, the CDR3 is TGTGCCAGCAGCTTATTCCGTGAGGAGCAGTACTTC. Amino acid sequence: CASSLFREEQYF.

This clone came up a few times. This chain uses TRBV7-9 with TRBJ1-1; TRBD1 is a possible D gene (5 bases). Trimming took 2 bases from V and 11 from J, leaving 15 bases between them. The CDR3 consists of 13 residues. The germline CDR1 and CDR2 sequences are SEHNR and FQNEAQ (reference sequence). The CDR3 reads CASSLRGGEGAFF. CDR3 DNA: TGTGCCAGCAGCTTAAGAGGCGGCGAGGGGGCTTTCTTT.

This chain connects TRBV4-3 to TRBJ2-5; no clear D. V lost 1 base and J lost 0, with 15 bases in between. Looked up from germline, CDR1 is LGHNA and CDR2 is YSLEER. This CDR3 comprises 17 residues. The CDR3 region is CASSQVLGTPYQETQYF. For the CDR3, the DNA is TGCGCCAGCAGCCAAGTGTTGGGAACTCCGTACCAAGAGACCCAGTACTTC.

The CDR3 DNA reads TGCGCCAGCATGGGGACAGGGGCCCAAAACTATGGCTACACCTTC. It is translated as CASMGTGAQNYGYTF. V gene TRBV10-1 combines with J gene TRBJ1-2, with TRBD1 matching over 10 bases. Germline assignment: CDR1 WNHNN and CDR2 SYGVQD (reference sequence). Trimming took 7 bases from V and 2 from J; bases not matched to a gene: 7. The CDR3 runs to 15 residues.

This CDR3 is CASRGPGRLYEQYF. CDR3 sequence (DNA): TGTGCCAGCAGAGGTCCGGGCAGGCTCTACGAGCAGTACTTC. V and J are TRBV7-9 and TRBJ2-7; D remains ambiguous. This CDR3 has 14 amino acids. Trimming pared 6 bases from V and 3 bases from J, leaving 15 bases between. Germline V gene lookup returns CDR1 SEHNR and CDR2 FQNEAQ (reference sequence).

The rearrangement uses TRBV4-1 and TRBJ2-3; possibly TRBD2 for D (5 bases). This CDR3 region has 17 residues. Between the trimmed V and J ends, which lost 3 bases and 6 bases, there was a span of 22 bases. Germline CDR1 is MGHRA and CDR2 is YSYEKL. CDR3 protein: CASSQRTRGSPADTQYF. CDR3 in DNA: TGCGCCAGCAGCCAGAGGACTCGGGGTTCCCCTGCGGATACGCAGTATTTT.

This sequence joins TRBV7-9 and TRBJ1-2, with TRBD1 matching over 7 bases. The germline V gene encodes CDR1 SEHNR and CDR2 FQNEAQ (reference sequence). V trimming: 5 bases; J trimming: 4 bases; junction bases outside the gene matches: 13. This CDR3 spans 16 amino acids. Here the CDR3 DNA reads TGTGCCAGCAGCCATCGACTCGAGGGACAGATCTATGGCTACACCTTC. Its protein product is CASSHRLEGQIYGYTF.

This chain uses TRBV29-1 with TRBJ1-5; TRBD1 is a possible D gene (6 bases). The CDR3 spans 15 residues. Looked up from germline, CDR1 is SQVTM and CDR2 is ANQGSEA. Trimming cost V 1 base and J 0 bases, with 10 bases left between them. The chain's CDR3 is CSVEVTGSSNQPQHF. The DNA for the CDR3 is TGCAGCGTTGAAGTAACAGGGAGTAGCAATCAGCCCCAGCATTTT. The whole variable domain, filled in from reference TRBV29-1 and TRBJ1-5, reads SAVISQKPSRDICQRGTSLTIQCQVDSQVTMMFWYRQQPGQSLTLIATANQGSEATYESGFVIDKFPISRPNLTFSTLTVSNMSPEDSSIYLCSVEVTGSSNQPQHFGDGTRLSIL.

The J gene is TRBJ2-1, the V gene TRBV15, with D unclear. The CDR3 spans 15 residues. Deletions cut 1 base from V and 5 bases from J, with 12 bases between. The germline V gene has CDR1 LNHNV and CDR2 YYDKDF (reference sequence). The CDR3 here is CATSRVPRSDNEQFF. The CDR3 DNA reads TGTGCCACCAGCAGAGTGCCGAGAAGCGACAATGAGCAGTTCTTC.

The rearrangement links TRBV9 to TRBJ1-1; maybe TRBD1 (6 bases). V lost 4 bases to trimming and J lost 2 bases, with 18 bases between them. In germline, CDR1 is SGDLS, CDR2 YYNGEE. The CDR3 is 16 amino acids. CDR3: CASSRDLTGLNTEAFF. The CDR3 DNA reads as TGTGCCAGCAGCAGGGATCTGACAGGATTAAACACTGAAGCTTTCTTT.

The V and J genes are TRBV27 and TRBJ1-1; D uncertain. Germline CDR1 reads MNHEY; CDR2 reads SMNVEV (reference sequence). The length of the CDR3 is 13 residues. Trimming took 6 bases from V and 0 from J, leaving 8 bases between them. For the CDR3, the DNA is TGTGCCAGCAGCTCGGAGTTGAACACTGAAGCTTTCTTT. This translates into CASSSELNTEAFF.

The chain is built from TRBV28 and TRBJ2-3; 12 positions agree with TRBD2. Per the germline V gene, CDR1 is MDHEN and CDR2 is SYDVKM. After removal of 5 bases from V and 4 bases from J, the junction contained 16 bases not matched to a gene. The length of the CDR3 is 19 residues. The CDR3 sequence is CASSRPLAGGSFNADTQYF. The CDR3 DNA sequence: TGTGCCAGCAGTCGCCCACTAGCGGGAGGTTCCTTTAACGCAGATACGCAGTATTTT.

The V and J genes are TRBV4-2 and TRBJ2-3; TRBD2 agrees at 13 bases. The CDR3 extends over 16 amino acids. V gave up 4 bases and J gave up 4 bases; unmatched junction bases: 5. The germline V gene has CDR1 LGHNA and CDR2 YNFKEQ. As DNA, the CDR3 is TGTGCCAGCAGCCCGAGGACTAGCGGGAGCGCAGATACGCAGTATTTT. This translates into CASSPRTSGSADTQYF.

The chain joins TRBV28 to TRBJ1-1, with D maybe TRBD1 (5 bases). V was shortened by 6 bases and J by 4 bases, with 21 bases between the two germline ends. The V gene's germline CDR1 is MDHEN and CDR2 SYDVKM. The CDR3 is 16 amino acids. This CDR3 is CASRLNAGYRSTEAFF. The CDR3 DNA follows: TGTGCCAGCAGACTTAACGCAGGGTATCGGAGCACTGAAGCTTTCTTT.

This clone was observed a few times. The chain uses TRBV6-1 and TRBJ1-1; D not certain. Germline loops: CDR1 MNHNS, CDR2 SASEGT. This CDR3 has 13 residues. V was pared by 1 base and J by 10 bases, with 13 bases between. The CDR3, as DNA: TGTGCCAGCAGTGAAGGTCAGAAAGTTGGAGCTTTCTTT. Translated, it gives CASSEGQKVGAFF.

The chain employs TRBV7-6 and TRBJ2-1; 8 nucleotides match TRBD2. The junction had 6 bases not matched to a gene; V was cut back by 3 bases and J by 8 bases. The CDR3 loop spans 14 amino acids. The V gene's germline CDR1 is SGHVS and CDR2 FNYEAQ. The CDR3 sequence is CASSFERERYEQFF. The CDR3 nucleotides are TGTGCCAGCAGCTTCGAGCGGGAGCGGTATGAGCAGTTCTTC.

The chain has TRBV19 and TRBJ2-3; D is ambiguous. This CDR3 is built from 13 residues. Trimming stripped 6 bases from V and 9 bases from J, with 16 bases between. Germline CDR1 LNHDA, CDR2 SQIVND (reference sequence). CDR3 protein: CASRISTSGTQYF. CDR3 DNA: TGTGCCAGTAGAATCAGCACCTCCGGGACGCAGTATTTT.